This record looks at one T cell receptor (beta chain) sequence and its context. The genomic DNA of each subset was split evenly across several immunoSEQ plates. Replicate PCRs run on unsorted PBMC used 250 to 300 ng DNA, which was approximately 29,000 T cell genomes. Sequencing was performed with immunoSEQ multiplex PCR; in TCRdb, only in-frame clones are kept and a portion is missing. The table includes 450,000 or so clones, 77% detected once. The data belong to a study of shared clonotypes between healthy human individuals. Study details: Participating donors consisted of two women and a few men aged 18 to 49.

Sequenced: PBMCs. The source of this sequence is a middle-aged woman in good health. Some clones in this sample may be carry-over from other donors' samples.

CDR3 coding DNA: TGTGCCAGTAGTAGCGGCAGAAGAGGGACTGAAGCTTTCTTT. Its protein product is CASSSGRRGTEAFF. V usage is TRBV19 and J usage is TRBJ1-1; no reliable D call. The V end lost 4 bases, the J end lost 5 bases, and 14 bases lay between the germline ends. Germline V gene lookup returns CDR1 LNHDA and CDR2 SQIVND (reference sequence). This CDR3 comprises 14 residues.